The 20 T cell receptor beta chains listed next were all sequenced from one sample in a study of shared clonotypes between healthy human individuals. The protocol was immunoSEQ multiplex PCR, while the TCRdb copy is restricted to in-frame clones and leaves out a portion. The sample includes about 1,500,000 clones, roughly 97% seen only once; the top ten take about 1.2%. Sequenced: naive CD4+ T cells sorted from blood. The subset denotes: CD45RA+ positively selected. The origin of the receptors is a man younger than 45 in good health.

This sequence joins TRBV2 and TRBJ2-7; D is undetermined. This CDR3 has 10 residues. The germline CDR1 and CDR2 sequences are SNHLY and FYNNEI. Trimming stripped 8 bases from V and 5 bases from J, with 7 bases between. This CDR3 is CASSYNEQYF. The DNA for the CDR3 is TGTGCCAGCTCTTACAACGAGCAGTACTTC.

The gene calls are TRBV2 and TRBJ1-3, with D hard to call. The CDR3 totals 11 residues. V was cut by 6 bases and J by 0 bases, with 0 bases left in between. Germline V gives CDR1 SNHLY, CDR2 FYNNEI. The CDR3, as DNA: TGTGCCAGCAGCTCTGGAAACACCATATATTTT. This translates into CASSSGNTIYF.

The rearrangement links TRBV11-3 to TRBJ2-1; tentatively, D is TRBD1 or TRBD2 (5 bases each). V lost 3 bases and J 6 bases, leaving 18 bases between the germline ends. The CDR3 spans 16 residues. The germline V gene has CDR1 SGHNT and CDR2 YENEEA. This CDR3 is CASSLTLRGQPNEQFF. The CDR3 coding sequence is TGTGCCAGCAGCTTGACCCTCCGGGGCCAGCCCAATGAGCAGTTCTTC.

The rearrangement uses TRBV19 and TRBJ1-2; the match to TRBD1 covers 10 bases. This CDR3 is 14 amino acids long. The germline V gene has CDR1 LNHDA and CDR2 SQIVND (reference sequence). The V gene end was trimmed by 3 bases and the J gene end by 6 bases; junction bases not matched to a gene: 4. In DNA form, the CDR3 reads TGTGCCAGTAGTATTGGGACAGGGGTGAATGGCTACACCTTC. Translating gives CASSIGTGVNGYTF.

V and J are TRBV5-1 and TRBJ2-6, with 8 nucleotides matching TRBD1. Per the germline V gene, CDR1 is SGHRS and CDR2 is YFSETQ. The CDR3 has 17 residues. Trimming took 3 bases from V and 2 from J; bases not matched to a gene: 7. The chain's CDR3 is CASSSLGGQAGANVLTF. Here the CDR3 DNA reads TGCGCCAGCAGCTCCTTAGGGGGACAGGCTGGGGCCAACGTCCTGACTTTC.

J is TRBJ2-5 and V is TRBV18; D is uncertain. The CDR3 extends over 15 amino acids. CDR1 is KGHSH and CDR2 is LQKENI in the germline V gene. V was trimmed by 0 bases and J by 1 base, leaving 9 bases between them. The CDR3 DNA sequence: TGTGCCAGCTCACCACCGGGCCGAAGCCAAGAGACCCAGTACTTC. Protein sequence: CASSPPGRSQETQYF.

V and J are TRBV7-3 and TRBJ1-1, with D uncertain. Germline CDR1 reads SGHTA; CDR2 reads FQGTGA. Trimming removed 0 bases at V and 2 bases at J, with 7 bases between. The CDR3 extends over 14 amino acids. The CDR3 DNA sequence: TGTGCCAGCAGCTTAACGGATTTTAACACTGAAGCTTTCTTT. Translation gives CASSLTDFNTEAFF.

This chain links TRBV23-1 with TRBJ2-1, with 8 bases aligning to TRBD1. TRBV23-1 is sorted into the ORF group, with uncertain function. The CDR3 is made up of 14 amino acids. The J segment lost 7 bases and the V segment lost 3 bases, leaving 5 bases of the junction unmatched. In nucleotides, the CDR3 is TGCGCCAGCAGTCATGGGACAGGCGTGAATGAGCAGTTCTTC. Protein sequence: CASSHGTGVNEQFF.

The CDR3 DNA is TGTGCCATCAGTCAGACGACACCCAGCTACGAGCAGTACTTC. It encodes CAISQTTPSYEQYF. The V and J genes are TRBV10-3 and TRBJ2-7; D not resolved. With 5 bases removed from V and 3 bases from J, the gap between germline ends came to 14 bases. Per germline, CDR1 ENHRY and CDR2 SYGVKD. The CDR3 is 14 amino acids.

The V call is TRBV5-1, the J call TRBJ1-1; D not resolved. The CDR3 has 14 amino acids. V lost 5 bases and J lost 2, with 13 bases in between. Per germline, CDR1 SGHRS and CDR2 YFSETQ. CDR3: CASRSGRSNTEAFF. In DNA, the CDR3 is TGCGCCAGCAGAAGCGGCCGCTCCAACACTGAAGCTTTCTTT.

V usage is TRBV18 and J usage is TRBJ2-6, with D tentatively TRBD1 (6 bases). Germline V gives CDR1 KGHSH, CDR2 LQKENI. Between the trimmed V and J ends, which lost 3 bases and 0 bases, there was a span of 9 bases. The CDR3 has 16 amino acids. CDR3 nucleotide sequence: TGTGCCAGCTCACCGGGACAAATCTCTGGGGCCAACGTCCTGACTTTC. Its translation is CASSPGQISGANVLTF.

This clone was seen a single time. The chain employs TRBV10-3 and TRBJ2-7; the D is unclear. Trimming removed 0 bases from V and 2 bases from J, with 11 bases in between. CDR3 size: 15 residues. Germline values: CDR1 ENHRY, CDR2 SYGVKD. CDR3 protein: CAISESISPPYEQYF. Written as DNA, the CDR3 is TGTGCCATCAGTGAGTCGATATCGCCCCCCTACGAGCAGTACTTC.

The chain couples TRBV5-1 to TRBJ2-2, with 8 bases that match TRBD1. The CDR3 extends over 15 amino acids. V lost 1 base, J lost 8 bases, and 7 bases stayed unmatched. Germline V lookup: CDR1 SGHRS, CDR2 YFSETQ. DNA of the CDR3: TGCGCCAGCAGCTTGAGGACAGGGTTAACGGGGGAGCTGTTTTTT. As protein: CASSLRTGLTGELFF.

The J gene is TRBJ2-5, the V gene TRBV7-6, with 7 positions matching TRBD1. CDR3 length: 15 amino acids. Germline V CDR1 and CDR2: SGHVS, FNYEAQ. J gave up 5 bases and V 4 bases, and 10 bases lay outside the gene matches. The CDR3 is CASSSKQGFRETQYF. The CDR3 region has the DNA TGTGCCAGCAGCTCGAAACAGGGGTTTCGGGAGACCCAGTACTTC.

This rearrangement joins TRBV7-9 to TRBJ1-4; no firm D call. The ends were cut back, 4 bases at V and 5 bases at J, with 11 bases in the middle. The CDR3 extends over 14 amino acids. Looked up from germline, CDR1 is SEHNR and CDR2 is FQNEAQ (reference sequence). As DNA, the CDR3 is TGTGCCAGCAGCTGGCAGAACTTGAATGAAAAACTGTTTTTT. Protein product: CASSWQNLNEKLFF.

This chain links TRBV2 with TRBJ1-1, with TRBD1 matching 9 bases. Germline V gene data show CDR1 as SNHLY and CDR2 as FYNNEI. The junction had 9 bases not matched to a gene; V was cut back by 5 bases and J by 5 bases. This CDR3 contains 15 residues. CDR3 nucleotide sequence: TGTGCCAGCAGTCCATACACAGGGGGCTGGACTGAAGCTTTCTTT. Its translation: CASSPYTGGWTEAFF.

The rearrangement joins TRBV28 to TRBJ1-5, with a possible D match to TRBD1 (6 bases). The CDR3 length is 15 residues. Germline lookup yields CDR1 MDHEN and CDR2 SYDVKM. V was pared by 7 bases and J by 3 bases, with 16 bases between. DNA for the CDR3: TGTGCCAGCATCTCCTTCCGGGACACCAATCAGCCCCAGCATTTT. It yields the protein CASISFRDTNQPQHF.

The V and J genes are TRBV9 and TRBJ1-4; D is possibly TRBD1 (6 bases). Between the trimmed V and J ends, which lost 3 bases and 9 bases, there was a span of 15 bases. This CDR3 contains 14 residues. The V gene's germline CDR1 is SGDLS and CDR2 YYNGEE. The CDR3 DNA reads TGTGCCAGCAGCGAGAGGGGGTACTCTCAAAAACTGTTTTTT. Protein product: CASSERGYSQKLFF.

In regard to this clone: At the DNA level, this CDR3 is encoded by other sequences in the same sample as well. This sequence joins TRBV27 and TRBJ2-7; 13 bases are a match to TRBD2. V gave up 6 bases and J gave up 2 bases; unmatched junction bases: 4. Germline V lookup: CDR1 MNHEY, CDR2 SMNVEV (reference sequence). This CDR3 contains 15 residues. CDR3 nucleotides: TGTGCCAGCAGCCCGGGGACTAGCGGGACCTACGAGCAGTACTTC. It yields the protein CASSPGTSGTYEQYF.

The J gene is TRBJ2-2, the V gene TRBV7-6; the D call may be TRBD1 or TRBD2 (5 bases each). The V gene's germline CDR1 is SGHVS and CDR2 FNYEAQ. The V end was cut by 2 bases, the J end by 0 bases, with 16 bases between. The CDR3 spans 18 residues. The CDR3 loop reads CASSLQSSTAANTGELFF. CDR3 DNA sequence: TGTGCCAGCAGCTTACAGTCTTCGACAGCGGCGAACACCGGGGAGCTGTTTTTT.